Sequencing of this T cell receptor beta chain was carried out in a study of pediatric ulcerative colitis. Trimming took off 3 bases at V and 0 bases at J, with 10 bases between the two ends. This CDR3 has 15 amino acids. In germline, CDR1 is SGDLS, CDR2 YYNGEE. Libraries were prepared by immunoSEQ multiplex PCR; TCRdb keeps only in-frame clonotypes and omits some of them. The sample lists roughly 30,000 clones, roughly 78% seen once, with over 3.5% in the top ten. Ulcerative colitis patients received no immunosuppressive medication before the diagnostic colonoscopy. The chain has TRBV9 and TRBJ2-1; D may match TRBD1 or TRBD2 (5 bases each). Sequences were obtained from blood. The sequence derives from a boy younger than 18 with severe ulcerative colitis. The CDR3 DNA is TGTGCCAGCAGCGCTTCAGGGAGCTCCTACAATGAGCAGTTCTTC. Translating it yields CASSASGSSYNEQFF.